The 29 T cell receptor beta chains below were found in one sample sequenced in a study of blood T cell repertoires in COVID-19. Sequencing used immunoSEQ multiplex PCR; TCRdb keeps in-frame clones, though not all of them. The sample has fewer than 45,000 clones; 90% are singletons. The material sequenced was peripheral blood. Every receptor here comes from a man between 60 and 75 years old with active or convalescent COVID-19.

The genes are TRBV10-3 and TRBJ2-3; the D gene is possibly TRBD2 (5 bases). Trimming left V 2 bases short and J 2 bases short, with 8 bases between. Germline CDR1 reads ENHRY; CDR2 reads SYGVKD. There are 14 residues in the CDR3. CDR3 DNA: TGTGCCATCAGTGAGAGCGGTACCACAGATACGCAGTATTTT. Its protein is CAISESGTTDTQYF.

The gene calls are TRBV5-1 and TRBJ1-1, with D possibly matching TRBD1 (5 bases). V lost 4 bases and J 1 base, leaving 11 bases between the germline ends. The CDR3 runs 14 residues. The germline gives CDR1 SGHRS, CDR2 YFSETQ. The CDR3 sequence: CASSDQGTNTEAFF. The CDR3 DNA follows: TGCGCCAGCAGCGACCAGGGTACGAACACTGAAGCTTTCTTT.

This chain connects TRBV18 to TRBJ2-7; the D gene is possibly TRBD1 (6 bases). CDR1 and CDR2 from the germline V gene are KGHSH and LQKENI. The CDR3 extends over 15 amino acids. Between the trimmed V and J ends, which lost 0 bases and 1 base, there was a span of 10 bases. CDR3 DNA sequence: TGTGCCAGCTCACCACCACTAGGACAGTCCTACGAGCAGTACTTC. Translation gives CASSPPLGQSYEQYF.

The CDR3 reads CASSPQGAEGYTF. CDR3 nucleotide sequence: TGTGCCAGCAGCCCACAGGGGGCGGAGGGCTACACCTTC. This sequence joins TRBV6-5 and TRBJ1-2; TRBD1 agrees at 9 bases. The CDR3 spans 13 residues. Germline-derived CDR1 and CDR2 are MNHEY and SVGAGI. The V and J ends lost 6 bases and 8 bases, in that order; junction bases with no gene match: 7.

The chain couples TRBV28 to TRBJ1-5, with 7 bases aligning to TRBD1. The V gene's germline CDR1 is MDHEN and CDR2 SYDVKM. The CDR3 runs 15 residues. V shed 2 bases, J shed 3 bases, and the junction held 4 bases outside the gene matches. CDR3 sequence (DNA): TGTGCCAGCAGTTTACACAGGGGATTCAATCAGCCCCAGCATTTT. It specifies CASSLHRGFNQPQHF. Drawing the rest from reference TRBV28 and TRBJ1-5, the complete variable domain is DVKVTQSSRYLVKRTGEKVFLECVQDMDHENMFWYRQDPGLGLRLIYFSYDVKMKEKGDIPEGYSVSREKKERFSLILESASTNQTSMYLCASSLHRGFNQPQHFGDGTRLSIL.

V is TRBV13 and J is TRBJ1-1; maybe TRBD1 (5 bases). V was cut by 0 bases and J by 0 bases, with 11 bases left in between. Germline lookup yields CDR1 PRHDT and CDR2 FYEKMQ (reference sequence). The CDR3 length is 16 residues. The CDR3 loop is CASSLGGRLMNTEAFF. CDR3 DNA sequence: TGTGCCAGCAGCTTAGGGGGGCGGTTGATGAACACTGAAGCTTTCTTT.

This chain links TRBV11-2 with TRBJ2-7, with TRBD2 matching over 12 bases. Trimming took 5 bases from V and 2 from J; bases not matched to a gene: 4. The CDR3 runs 15 residues. Germline loops: CDR1 SGHAT, CDR2 FQNNGV. The CDR3 coding sequence is TGTGCCAGCAGCAATCTAGCGGGAGGGACCTACGAGCAGTACTTC. Its protein product is CASSNLAGGTYEQYF.

The chain carries TRBV7-2 and TRBJ2-7; 10 bases map to TRBD2. Germline-derived CDR1 and CDR2 are SGHTA and FQGNSA. The CDR3 covers 14 residues. Germline trimming cut 5 bases from V and 6 bases from J; bases unmatched to any gene: 7. This CDR3 reads CASSPSSGRSEQYF. The CDR3 region has the DNA TGTGCCAGCAGCCCTTCTAGCGGGAGAAGCGAGCAGTACTTC. The full variable domain, in which reference TRBV7-2 and TRBJ2-7 provide the parts outside the CDR3, is GAGVSQSPSNKVTEKGKDVELRCDPISGHTALYWYRQSLGQGLEFLIYFQGNSAPDKSGLPSDRFSAERTGGSVSTLTIQRTQQEDSAVYLCASSPSSGRSEQYFGPGTRLTVT.

The gene calls are TRBV5-6 and TRBJ1-1, with D perhaps TRBD1 (5 bases). V lost 1 base and J 0 bases, leaving 16 bases between the germline ends. CDR3 length equals 17 residues. The germline CDR1 and CDR2 sequences are SGHDT and YYEEEE. In nucleotides, the CDR3 is TGTGCCAGCAGCTTGTTCATCGTAGACAGCGTGAACACTGAAGCTTTCTTT. Protein product: CASSLFIVDSVNTEAFF. Full variable domain (remainder filled in from reference TRBV5-6 and TRBJ1-1): DAGVTQSPTHLIKTRGQQVTLRCSPKSGHDTVSWYQQALGQGPQFIFQYYEEEERQRGNFPDRFSGHQFPNYSSELNVNALLLGDSALYLCASSLFIVDSVNTEAFFGQGTRLTVV.

The V gene is TRBV29-1, the J gene TRBJ2-1; D call uncertain. The V end lost 7 bases, the J end lost 2 bases, and 9 bases lay between the germline ends. Germline values: CDR1 SQVTM, CDR2 ANQGSEA. The CDR3 runs 12 residues. The DNA of the CDR3 is TGCAGCGACTATTGGCCCTACAATGAGCAGTTCTTC. It codes for CSDYWPYNEQFF.

The rearrangement joins TRBV29-1 to TRBJ1-1, with unresolved D. V lost 3 bases to trimming and J lost 6 bases, with 11 bases between them. CDR3 size: 12 residues. The germline V gene has CDR1 SQVTM and CDR2 ANQGSEA. The chain's CDR3 is CSVDRGGAEAFF. CDR3 nucleotide sequence: TGCAGCGTTGACAGAGGAGGAGCTGAAGCTTTCTTT.

The V gene is TRBV7-2, the J gene TRBJ2-5; possible D gene TRBD1, 5 bases. The length of the CDR3 is 14 residues. The V and J ends lost 5 bases and 5 bases respectively, with 15 bases between them. Germline CDR1 SGHTA, CDR2 FQGNSA. The CDR3 region is CASSPGLAAETQYF. The CDR3 nucleotides are TGTGCCAGCAGCCCAGGGTTGGCAGCGGAGACCCAGTACTTC.

The chain uses TRBV18 and TRBJ1-5; 8 bases are shared with TRBD1. CDR1 is KGHSH and CDR2 is LQKENI in the germline V gene. With V trimmed by 4 bases and J by 6 bases, 11 bases remained unmatched. This CDR3 comprises 16 residues. The CDR3, as DNA: TGTGCCAGCTCACTCGGACAGGGAGGGCGAGGTCAGCCCCAGCATTTT. Amino acid sequence: CASSLGQGGRGQPQHF.

The chain carries TRBV6-5 and TRBJ1-1; TRBD1 agrees at 9 bases. The CDR3 length is 14 residues. The V and J ends lost 7 bases and 3 bases, in that order; junction bases with no gene match: 6. Germline assignment: CDR1 MNHEY and CDR2 SVGAGI. The CDR3 protein is CASTGTGHYTEAFF. The CDR3 DNA follows: TGTGCCAGCACCGGGACAGGGCATTACACTGAAGCTTTCTTT.

The CDR3 sequence: CAWSVPGRANYGYTF. The CDR3 nucleotides read TGTGCCTGGAGTGTACCGGGGAGAGCTAACTATGGCTACACCTTC. The V call is TRBV30, the J call TRBJ1-2; D unclear. The CDR3 contains 15 residues. Per the germline V gene, CDR1 is GTSNPN and CDR2 is SVGIG (reference sequence). Trimming cost V 0 bases and J 0 bases, with 11 bases left between them.

The chain has TRBV19 and TRBJ1-1; D gene unclear. Germline CDR1 is LNHDA and CDR2 is SQIVND (reference sequence). The CDR3 contains 13 residues. Between the trimmed V and J ends, which lost 6 bases and 2 bases, there was a span of 10 bases. The CDR3 loop reads CASSLSINTEAFF. The CDR3 DNA sequence: TGTGCCAGTAGCCTATCAATCAACACTGAAGCTTTCTTT.

V gene TRBV9 combines with J gene TRBJ2-5; 13 bases line up with TRBD2. The germline V gene encodes CDR1 SGDLS and CDR2 YYNGEE. Trimming at V came to 7 bases and at J to 2 bases, leaving 5 bases not matched to a gene. The length of the CDR3 is 15 residues. CDR3 coding DNA: TGTGCCAGCGGCCCGGGACTAGCGGGACAAGAGACCCAGTACTTC. Translation: CASGPGLAGQETQYF.

This clone was picked up one time. The rearrangement uses TRBV29-1 and TRBJ1-1, with TRBD1 matching over 7 bases. Germline trimming cut 7 bases from V and 4 bases from J; bases unmatched to any gene: 6. Per the germline V gene, CDR1 is SQVTM and CDR2 is ANQGSEA. CDR3 length: 12 residues. The chain's CDR3 is CSAKTGSTEAFF. Written as DNA, the CDR3 is TGCAGCGCAAAGACAGGGAGCACTGAAGCTTTCTTT.

This chain links TRBV2 with TRBJ1-2; D gene ambiguous. The CDR3 extends over 13 amino acids. The germline V gene has CDR1 SNHLY and CDR2 FYNNEI. With 3 bases removed from V and 2 bases from J, the gap between germline ends came to 7 bases. The CDR3, as DNA: TGTGCCAGCAGTGAGACACGGAACTATGGCTACACCTTC. Protein: CASSETRNYGYTF.

This chain connects TRBV6-2 or TRBV6-3 to TRBJ1-2; D is possibly TRBD1 (6 bases). The CDR3 runs 15 residues. Germline CDR1 is MNHEY and CDR2 is SVGEGT. V was trimmed by 0 bases and J by 5 bases, leaving 13 bases between them. This CDR3 is CASSYSGGSLYGYTF. The CDR3, as DNA: TGTGCCAGCAGTTACTCTGGGGGCAGCCTTTATGGCTACACCTTC.

The chain recombines TRBV2 with TRBJ1-6; 10 bases match TRBD1. Looked up from germline, CDR1 is SNHLY and CDR2 is FYNNEI. CDR3 length equals 15 residues. After removal of 5 bases from V and 7 bases from J, the junction contained 5 bases not matched to a gene. The CDR3 sequence: CASSYWDRGNSPLHF. The DNA for the CDR3 is TGTGCCAGCAGTTACTGGGACAGGGGAAATTCACCCCTCCACTTT.

V gene TRBV7-8 combines with J gene TRBJ1-5, with 8 bases matching TRBD1. Germline CDR1 SGHVS, CDR2 FQNEAQ. The CDR3 contains 17 residues. Trimming removed 2 bases from V and 6 bases from J; junction bases left unmatched: 12. The CDR3 DNA sequence: TGTGCCAGCAGCTTACGTCGACAGGGAGGGACAGGTCAGCCCCAGCATTTT. Protein sequence: CASSLRRQGGTGQPQHF.

The chain recombines TRBV7-9 with TRBJ2-2, with D perhaps TRBD1 (6 bases). Trimming took off 5 bases at V and 2 bases at J, with 15 bases between the two ends. Germline V gene sequence: CDR1 SEHNR, CDR2 FQNEAQ (reference sequence). The CDR3 contains 16 residues. The CDR3 nucleotides read TGTGCCAGCAGCGGCCGGCAGGGGAGCAACACCGGGGAGCTGTTTTTT. Protein sequence: CASSGRQGSNTGELFF.

Details on this clone: An end of the junction does not agree with germline; a read error may underlie this. The CDR3 DNA is TGTGCTAGCAGCTTAGCTGGACTAGCGGTCCGGAATGGCACAGATACGCAGTATTTT. Encoded protein: CASSLAGLAVRNGTDTQYF. This chain joins TRBV7-7 and TRBJ2-3, with 10 bases identical to TRBD2. The CDR3 covers 19 residues. Germline CDR1 reads SSHAT; CDR2 reads FNYEAQ (reference sequence).

The chain joins TRBV30 to TRBJ1-1, with D tentatively TRBD1 (5 bases). V was trimmed by 3 bases and J by 4 bases, leaving 9 bases between them. CDR1 and CDR2 (germline): GTSNPN, SVGIG (reference sequence). The CDR3 covers 12 residues. This CDR3 reads CAWRQASTEAFF. CDR3 DNA sequence: TGTGCCTGGAGACAGGCCAGCACTGAAGCTTTCTTT.

The V gene is TRBV18, the J gene TRBJ2-3; 8 bases fit TRBD2. The V gene end was trimmed by 3 bases and the J gene end by 1 base; junction bases not matched to a gene: 3. This CDR3 is built from 15 residues. Germline V gives CDR1 KGHSH, CDR2 LQKENI. DNA for the CDR3: TGTGCCAGCTCACCTAGCGGGGCTCGCACAGATACGCAGTATTTT. Residues: CASSPSGARTDTQYF.

A single count supports this clone. This chain joins TRBV6-2 or TRBV6-3 and TRBJ1-2; D not resolved. Trimming stripped 5 bases from V and 1 base from J, with 20 bases between. CDR1 MNHEY and CDR2 SVGEGT come from the germline V gene. This CDR3 has 17 amino acids. In DNA form, the CDR3 reads TGTGCCAGCAGTCCCATCCGGAGAGTCGGAAATAACTATGGCTACACCTTC. Translated, it gives CASSPIRRVGNNYGYTF.

The genes are TRBV27 and TRBJ2-7, with TRBD1 identical over 7 bases. CDR3 length: 16 residues. The germline gives CDR1 MNHEY, CDR2 SMNVEV (reference sequence). Trimming removed 5 bases from V and 5 bases from J; junction bases left unmatched: 15. The CDR3 is CASSRFSGTEVDEQYF. The CDR3 DNA is TGTGCCAGCAGTAGATTTTCCGGGACAGAGGTTGACGAGCAGTACTTC.

The genes are TRBV28 and TRBJ2-5; 7 positions match TRBD2. The CDR3 sequence is 13 residues long. V shed 10 bases, J shed 5 bases, and the junction held 10 bases outside the gene matches. CDR1 is MDHEN and CDR2 is SYDVKM in the germline V gene. The CDR3 nucleotides are TGTGCCACATTGGGGGAGGGGCGTGAGACCCAGTACTTC. Translation: CATLGEGRETQYF.